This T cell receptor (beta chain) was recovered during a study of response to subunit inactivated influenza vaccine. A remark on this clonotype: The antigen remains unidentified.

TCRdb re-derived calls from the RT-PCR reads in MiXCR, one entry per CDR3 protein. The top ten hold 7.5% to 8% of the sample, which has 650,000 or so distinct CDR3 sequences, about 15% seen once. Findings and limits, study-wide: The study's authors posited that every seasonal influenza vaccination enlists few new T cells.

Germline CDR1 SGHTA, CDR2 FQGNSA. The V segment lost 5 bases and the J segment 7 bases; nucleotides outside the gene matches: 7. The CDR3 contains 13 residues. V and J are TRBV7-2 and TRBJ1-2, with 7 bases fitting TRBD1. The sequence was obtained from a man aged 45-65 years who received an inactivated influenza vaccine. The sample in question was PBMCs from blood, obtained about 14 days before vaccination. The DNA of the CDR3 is TGTGCCAGCAGCCCAACAGGGGCGCTTGGCTACACCTTC. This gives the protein CASSPTGALGYTF.